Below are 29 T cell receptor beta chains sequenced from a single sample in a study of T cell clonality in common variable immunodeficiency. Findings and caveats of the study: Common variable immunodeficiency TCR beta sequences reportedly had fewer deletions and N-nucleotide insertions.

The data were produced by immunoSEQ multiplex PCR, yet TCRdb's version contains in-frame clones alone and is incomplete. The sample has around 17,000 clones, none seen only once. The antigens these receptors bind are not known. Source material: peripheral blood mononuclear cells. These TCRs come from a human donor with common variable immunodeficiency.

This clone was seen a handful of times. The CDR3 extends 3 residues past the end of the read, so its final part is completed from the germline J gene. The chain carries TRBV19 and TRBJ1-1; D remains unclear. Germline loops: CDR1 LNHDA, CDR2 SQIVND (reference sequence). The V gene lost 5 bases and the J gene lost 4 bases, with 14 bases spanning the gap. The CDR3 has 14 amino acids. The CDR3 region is CASSARQFITEAFF. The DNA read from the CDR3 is TGTGCCAGTAGTGCTAGGCAGTTTATCACTGAA.

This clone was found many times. CDR3 region: CASSPNDSPNTEAFF. CDR3 DNA (partial): TGTGCCAGCTCACCAAATGACTCCCCGAACACTGAA. The rearrangement uses TRBV18 and TRBJ1-1; D is unclear. The read ends 3 residues early relative to the CDR3; the germline J gene fills the gap. CDR1 and CDR2 (germline): KGHSH, LQKENI. V lost 2 bases and J 1 base, leaving 11 bases between the germline ends. The CDR3 length is 15 residues. The full variable domain, with the rest looked up from reference TRBV18 and TRBJ1-1, is NAGVMQNPRHLVRRRGQEARLRCSPMKGHSHVYWYRQLPEEGLKFMVYLQKENIIDESGMPKERFSAEFPKEGPSILRIQQVVRGDSAAYFCASSPNDSPNTEAFFGQGTRLTVV.

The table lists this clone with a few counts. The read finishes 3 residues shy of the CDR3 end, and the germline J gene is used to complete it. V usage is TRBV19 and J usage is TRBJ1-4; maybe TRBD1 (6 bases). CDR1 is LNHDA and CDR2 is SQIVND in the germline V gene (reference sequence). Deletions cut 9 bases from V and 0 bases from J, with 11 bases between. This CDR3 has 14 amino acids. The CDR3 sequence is CASSGETTNEKLFF. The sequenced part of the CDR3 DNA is TGTGCCAGCTCAGGGGAAACAACTAATGAAAAA.

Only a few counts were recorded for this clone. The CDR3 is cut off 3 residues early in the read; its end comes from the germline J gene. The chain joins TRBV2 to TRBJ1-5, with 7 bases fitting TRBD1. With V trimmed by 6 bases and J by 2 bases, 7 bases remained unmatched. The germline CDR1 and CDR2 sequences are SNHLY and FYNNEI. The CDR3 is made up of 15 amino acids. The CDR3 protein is CASRRQGGRNQPQHF. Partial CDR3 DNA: TGTGCCAGCAGAAGACAGGGAGGGCGCAATCAGCCC.

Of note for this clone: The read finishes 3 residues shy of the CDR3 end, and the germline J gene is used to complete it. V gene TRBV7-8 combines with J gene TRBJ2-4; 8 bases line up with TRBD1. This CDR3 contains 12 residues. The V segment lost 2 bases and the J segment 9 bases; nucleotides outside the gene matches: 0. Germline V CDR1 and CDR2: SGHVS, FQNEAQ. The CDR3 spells CASSLQGAIQYF. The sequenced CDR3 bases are TGTGCCAGCAGCTTACAGGGGGCCATT.

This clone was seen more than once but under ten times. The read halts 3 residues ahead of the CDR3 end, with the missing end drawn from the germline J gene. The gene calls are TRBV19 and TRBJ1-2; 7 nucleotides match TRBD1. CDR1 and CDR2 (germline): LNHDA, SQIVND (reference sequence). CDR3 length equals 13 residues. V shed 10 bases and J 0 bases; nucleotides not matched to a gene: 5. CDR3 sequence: CATSTGTNYGYTF. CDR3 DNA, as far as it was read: TGTGCCACTTCGACAGGGACTAACTATGGC.

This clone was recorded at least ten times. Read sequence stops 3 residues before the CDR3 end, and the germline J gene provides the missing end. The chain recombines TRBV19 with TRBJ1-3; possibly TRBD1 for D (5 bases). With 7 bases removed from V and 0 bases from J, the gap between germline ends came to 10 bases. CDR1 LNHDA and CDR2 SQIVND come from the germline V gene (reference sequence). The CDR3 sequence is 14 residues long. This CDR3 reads CASIRGGSGNTIYF. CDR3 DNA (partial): TGTGCCAGTATTCGGGGGGGCTCTGGAAACACC.

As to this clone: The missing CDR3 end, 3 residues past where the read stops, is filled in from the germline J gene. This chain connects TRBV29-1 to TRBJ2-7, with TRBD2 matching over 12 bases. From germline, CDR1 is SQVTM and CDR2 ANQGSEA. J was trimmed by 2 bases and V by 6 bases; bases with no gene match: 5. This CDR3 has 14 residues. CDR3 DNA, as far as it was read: TGCAGCGTGGCCACTAGCGGGAGGCCCTACGAG. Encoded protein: CSVATSGRPYE. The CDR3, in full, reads CSVATSGRPYEQYF.

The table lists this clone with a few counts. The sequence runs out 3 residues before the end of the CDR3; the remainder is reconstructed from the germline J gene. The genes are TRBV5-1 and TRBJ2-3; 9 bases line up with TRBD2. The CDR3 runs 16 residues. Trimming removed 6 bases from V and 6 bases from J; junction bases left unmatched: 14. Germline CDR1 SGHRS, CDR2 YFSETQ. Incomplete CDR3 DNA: TGCGCCAGCAAAATAGCGGGGGCCGCCTTGTTGGATACG. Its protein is CASKIAGAALLDT. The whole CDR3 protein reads CASKIAGAALLDTQYF. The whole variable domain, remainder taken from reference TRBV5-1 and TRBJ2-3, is KAGVTQTPRYLIKTRGQQVTLSCSPISGHRSVSWYQQTPGQGLQFLFEYFSETQRNKGNFPGRFSGRQFSNSRSEMNVSTLELGDSALYLCASKIAGAALLDTQYFGPGTRLTVL.

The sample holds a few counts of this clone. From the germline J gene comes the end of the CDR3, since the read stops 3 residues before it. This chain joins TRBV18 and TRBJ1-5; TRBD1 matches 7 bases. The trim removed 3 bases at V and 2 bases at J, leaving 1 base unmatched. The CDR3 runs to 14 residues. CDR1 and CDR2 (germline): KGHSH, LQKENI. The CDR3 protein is CASSPTGGNQPQHF. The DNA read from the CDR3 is TGTGCCAGCTCACCCACAGGGGGCAATCAGCCC.

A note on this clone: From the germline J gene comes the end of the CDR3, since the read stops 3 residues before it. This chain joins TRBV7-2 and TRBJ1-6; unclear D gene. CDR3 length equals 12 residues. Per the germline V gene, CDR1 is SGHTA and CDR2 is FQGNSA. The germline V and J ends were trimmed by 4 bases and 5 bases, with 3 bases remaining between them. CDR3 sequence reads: CASSSDNSPLHF. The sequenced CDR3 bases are TGTGCCAGCAGCTCAGATAATTCACCC.

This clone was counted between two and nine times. CDR3: CASSPWTGRNYGYTF. The CDR3 DNA, read in part, is TGTGCCAGCAGTCCTTGGACAGGGAGGAACTATGGC. J is TRBJ1-2 and V is TRBV6-2 or TRBV6-3, with 8 bases lining up with TRBD1. With the read ending 3 residues before the CDR3 end, the germline J gene is used to fill in that end. V shed 5 bases and J 2 bases; nucleotides not matched to a gene: 7. This CDR3 has 15 amino acids. From germline, CDR1 is MNHEY and CDR2 SVGEGT.

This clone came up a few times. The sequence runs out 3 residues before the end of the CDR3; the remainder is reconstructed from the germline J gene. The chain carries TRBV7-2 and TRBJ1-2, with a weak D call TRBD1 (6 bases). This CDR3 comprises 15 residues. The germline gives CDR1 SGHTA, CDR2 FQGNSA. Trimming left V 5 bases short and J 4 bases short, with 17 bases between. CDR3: CASSPRTVKVYGYTF. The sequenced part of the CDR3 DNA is TGTGCCAGCAGCCCCCGGACAGTAAAAGTCTATGGC.

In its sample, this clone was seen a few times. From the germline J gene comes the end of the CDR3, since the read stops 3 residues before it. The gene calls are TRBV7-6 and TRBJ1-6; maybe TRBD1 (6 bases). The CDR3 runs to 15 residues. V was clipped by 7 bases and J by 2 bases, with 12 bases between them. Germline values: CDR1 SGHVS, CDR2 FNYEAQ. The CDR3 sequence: CASNSGQTYNSPLHF. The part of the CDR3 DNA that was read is TGTGCCAGCAACTCAGGACAGACCTATAATTCACCC.

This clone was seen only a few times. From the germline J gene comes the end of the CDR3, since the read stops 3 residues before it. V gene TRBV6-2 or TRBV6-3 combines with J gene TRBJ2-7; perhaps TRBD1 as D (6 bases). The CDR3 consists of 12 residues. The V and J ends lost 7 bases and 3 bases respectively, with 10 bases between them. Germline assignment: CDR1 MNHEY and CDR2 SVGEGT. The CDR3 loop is CASTGQNYEQYF. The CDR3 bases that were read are TGTGCCAGCACGGGACAAAACTACGAG.

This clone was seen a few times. CDR3 protein: CASSFGQGLTYEQYF. The part of the CDR3 DNA that was read is TGTGCCAGCAGCTTCGGACAGGGCCTAACCTACGAG. The rearrangement uses TRBV7-2 and TRBJ2-7, with 8 bases matching TRBD1. Sequencing ends 3 residues short of the CDR3 end; the germline J gene provides the rest. The germline CDR1 and CDR2 sequences are SGHTA and FQGNSA. Unmatched junction bases numbered 6, after V lost 3 bases and J lost 2 bases. This CDR3 has 15 residues.

The CDR3 sequence: CASSLETSQVGQPQHF. CDR3 bases read: TGTGCCAGCAGCTTAGAAACTTCGCAGGTTGGTCAGCCC. The gene calls are TRBV7-6 and TRBJ1-5, with D uncertain. Coverage ceases 3 residues before the CDR3 finishes, and the germline J gene fills in the end. V was pared by 1 base and J by 6 bases, with 16 bases between. The length of the CDR3 is 16 residues. Germline V lookup: CDR1 SGHVS, CDR2 FNYEAQ.

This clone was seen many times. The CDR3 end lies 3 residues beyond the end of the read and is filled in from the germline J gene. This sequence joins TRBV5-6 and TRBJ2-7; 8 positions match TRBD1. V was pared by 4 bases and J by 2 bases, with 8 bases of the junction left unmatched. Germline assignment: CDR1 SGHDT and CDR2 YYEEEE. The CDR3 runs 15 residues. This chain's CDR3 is CASSLSDRDTYEQYF. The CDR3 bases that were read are TGTGCCAGCAGCCTTTCGGACAGGGACACCTACGAG.

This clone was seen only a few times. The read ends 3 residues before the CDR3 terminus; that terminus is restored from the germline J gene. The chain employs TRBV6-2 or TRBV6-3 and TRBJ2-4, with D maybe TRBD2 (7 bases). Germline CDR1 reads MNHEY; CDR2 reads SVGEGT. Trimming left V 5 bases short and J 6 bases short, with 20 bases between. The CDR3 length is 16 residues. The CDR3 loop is CASSRNLGGGGNIQYF. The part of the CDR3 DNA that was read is TGTGCCAGCAGTCGCAATCTCGGGGGCGGGGGAAACATT.

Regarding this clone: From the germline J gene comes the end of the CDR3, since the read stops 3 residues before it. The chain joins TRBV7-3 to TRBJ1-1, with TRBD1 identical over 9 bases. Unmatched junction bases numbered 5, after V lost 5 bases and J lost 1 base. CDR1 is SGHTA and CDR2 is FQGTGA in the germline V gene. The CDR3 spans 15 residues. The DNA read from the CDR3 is TGTGCCAGCAGCCCCGACAGGGGGGCGAACACTGAA. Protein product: CASSPDRGANTE. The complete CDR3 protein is CASSPDRGANTEAFF. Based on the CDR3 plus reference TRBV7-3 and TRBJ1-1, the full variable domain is GAGVSQTPSNKVTEKGKYVELRCDPISGHTALYWYRQSLGQGPEFLIYFQGTGAADDSGLPNDRFFAVRPEGSVSTLKIQRTERGDSAVYLCASSPDRGANTEAFFGQGTRLTVV.

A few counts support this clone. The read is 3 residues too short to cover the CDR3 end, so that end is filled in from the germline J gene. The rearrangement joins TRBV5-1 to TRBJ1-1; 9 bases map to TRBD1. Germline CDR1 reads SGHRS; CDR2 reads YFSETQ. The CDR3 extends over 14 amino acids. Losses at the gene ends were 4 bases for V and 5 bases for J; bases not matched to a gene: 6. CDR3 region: CASSTGTGMTEAFF. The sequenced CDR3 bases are TGCGCCAGCAGCACCGGGACAGGGATGACTGAA.

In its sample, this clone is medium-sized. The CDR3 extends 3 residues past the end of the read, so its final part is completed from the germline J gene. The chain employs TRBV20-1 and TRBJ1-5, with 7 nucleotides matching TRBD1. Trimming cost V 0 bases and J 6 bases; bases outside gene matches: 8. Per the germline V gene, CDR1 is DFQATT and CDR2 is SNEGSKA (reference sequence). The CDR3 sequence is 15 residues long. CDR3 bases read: TGCAGTGCTAGAGATAAAACAGGGGTCGGTCAGCCC. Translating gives CSARDKTGVGQP. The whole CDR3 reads CSARDKTGVGQPQHF.

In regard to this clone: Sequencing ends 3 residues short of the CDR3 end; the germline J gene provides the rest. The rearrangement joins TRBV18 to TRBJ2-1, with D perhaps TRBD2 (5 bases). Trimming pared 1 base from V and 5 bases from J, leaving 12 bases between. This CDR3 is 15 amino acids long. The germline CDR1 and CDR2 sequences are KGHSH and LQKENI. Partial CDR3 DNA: TGTGCCAGCTCACCACGAACTGCGGGTCACAATGAG. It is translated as CASSPRTAGHNE. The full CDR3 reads CASSPRTAGHNEQFF.

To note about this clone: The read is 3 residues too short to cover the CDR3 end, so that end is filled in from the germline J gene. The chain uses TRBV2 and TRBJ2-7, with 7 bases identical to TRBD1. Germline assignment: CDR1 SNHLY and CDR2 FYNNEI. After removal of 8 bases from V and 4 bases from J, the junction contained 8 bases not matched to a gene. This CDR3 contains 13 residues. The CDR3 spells CASVRDRYYEQYF. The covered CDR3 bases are TGTGCCAGCGTCCGGGACAGATATTACGAG.

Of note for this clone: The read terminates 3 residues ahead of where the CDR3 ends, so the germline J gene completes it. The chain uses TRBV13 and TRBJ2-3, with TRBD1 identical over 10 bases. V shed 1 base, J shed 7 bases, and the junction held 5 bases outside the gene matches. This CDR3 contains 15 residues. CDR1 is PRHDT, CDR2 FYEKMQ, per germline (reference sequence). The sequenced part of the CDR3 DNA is TGTGCCAGCAGCTTAGCGGGGACAGGGGCAAATACG. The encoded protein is CASSLAGTGANT. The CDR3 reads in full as CASSLAGTGANTQYF.

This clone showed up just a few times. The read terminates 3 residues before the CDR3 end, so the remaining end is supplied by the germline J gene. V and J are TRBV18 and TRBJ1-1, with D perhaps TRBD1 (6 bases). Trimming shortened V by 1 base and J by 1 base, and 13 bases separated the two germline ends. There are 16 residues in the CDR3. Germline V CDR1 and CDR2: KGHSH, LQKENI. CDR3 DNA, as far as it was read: TGTGCCAGCTCACCACGGGGCGGGGGCCCGAACACTGAA. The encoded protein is CASSPRGGGPNTE. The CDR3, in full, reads CASSPRGGGPNTEAFF.

The sequenced part of the CDR3 DNA is TGTGCCAGCAGCTTTTGGCAGGTTAATGAAAAA. Translating it yields CASSFWQVNEK. Given in full, the CDR3 is CASSFWQVNEKLFF. The V gene is TRBV5-6, the J gene TRBJ1-4; D ambiguous. The read stops 3 residues short of the end of the CDR3; the missing end is completed from the germline J gene. The CDR3 consists of 14 residues. The V gene lost 2 bases and the J gene lost 4 bases, with 9 bases spanning the gap. The germline V gene encodes CDR1 SGHDT and CDR2 YYEEEE.

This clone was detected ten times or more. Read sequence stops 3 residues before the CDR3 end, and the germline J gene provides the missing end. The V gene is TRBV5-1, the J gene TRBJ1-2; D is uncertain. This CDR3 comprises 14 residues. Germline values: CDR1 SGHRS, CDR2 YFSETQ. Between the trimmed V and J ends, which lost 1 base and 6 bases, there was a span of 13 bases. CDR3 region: CASSLNGDGDGYTF. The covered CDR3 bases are TGCGCCAGCAGCTTGAACGGGGATGGGGATGGC.

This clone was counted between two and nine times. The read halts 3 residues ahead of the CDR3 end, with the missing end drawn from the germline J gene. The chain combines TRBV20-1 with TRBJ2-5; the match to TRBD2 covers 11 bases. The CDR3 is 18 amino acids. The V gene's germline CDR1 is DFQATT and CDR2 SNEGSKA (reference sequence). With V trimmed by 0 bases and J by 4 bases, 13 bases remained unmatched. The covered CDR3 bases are TGCAGTGCTAGAGATTATTGGGAGCTAGCGGGGGGTGGAGAGACC. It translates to CSARDYWELAGGGET. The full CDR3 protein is CSARDYWELAGGGETQYF.